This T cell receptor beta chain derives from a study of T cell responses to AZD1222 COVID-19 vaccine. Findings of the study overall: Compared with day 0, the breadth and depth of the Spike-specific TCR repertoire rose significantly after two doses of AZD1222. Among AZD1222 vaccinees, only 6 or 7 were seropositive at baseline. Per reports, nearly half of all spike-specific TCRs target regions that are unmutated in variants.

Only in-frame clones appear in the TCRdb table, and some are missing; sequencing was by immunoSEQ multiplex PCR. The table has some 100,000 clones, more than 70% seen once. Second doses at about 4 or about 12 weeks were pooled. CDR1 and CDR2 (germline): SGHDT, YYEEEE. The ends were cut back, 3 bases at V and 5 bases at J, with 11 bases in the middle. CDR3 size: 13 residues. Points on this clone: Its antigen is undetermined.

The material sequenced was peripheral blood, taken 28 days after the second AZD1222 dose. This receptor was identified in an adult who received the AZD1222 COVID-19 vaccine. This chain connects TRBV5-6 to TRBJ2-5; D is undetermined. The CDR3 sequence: CASSSALRETQYF. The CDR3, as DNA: TGTGCCAGCAGCTCTGCTTTACGGGAGACCCAGTACTTC.